This TCR beta chain was observed in a study of blood T cell repertoires in COVID-19. In the study overall: Collection of acute and convalescent COVID-19 samples took place in the United States, Italy and Spain. In each case, the material was cDNA or gDNA derived from T cells, B-cell-depleted T cells, or PBMCs.

V lost 3 bases to trimming and J lost 5 bases, with 7 bases between them. The CDR3 has 13 residues. Germline-derived CDR1 and CDR2 are KGHDR and SFDVKD. In the authors' workflow: How many nucleated cells were present was estimated from reference gene primer amplification. The assay was immunoSEQ multiplex PCR, and TCRdb's table has in-frame clones only and misses some. From that table come the V and J calls and clone size; the DNA was used to work out D and trimming. The data show tens of thousands of clones, around 75% seen once. Input material: peripheral blood. The sequence was obtained from a man aged 80 or over with acute or convalescent COVID-19. V usage is TRBV24-1 and J usage is TRBJ2-1; possible D gene TRBD2, 5 bases. The CDR3 DNA sequence: TGTGCCACCAGTGATGCCGGGAACAATGAGCAGTTCTTC. Translating gives CATSDAGNNEQFF.